This TCR beta chain originates from a study of cytomegalovirus exposure and HLA in healthy donors. Study-wide results and caveats: It was found in a later analysis that first-cohort TCR clusters tended to co-occur in the 90 to 150 validation repertoires. Most sequenced TCRs were rare (though some public TCRs occurred in many donors).

Assay used: immunoSEQ multiplex PCR; TCRdb lists only in-frame clones, some missing. Of about 140,000 clones in the sample, approximately 87% were seen once. About this clone itself: The antigen remains undetermined.

The CDR3 is made up of 14 amino acids. CDR1 is SGHVS and CDR2 is FNYEAQ in the germline V gene. The ends were cut back, 0 bases at V and 2 bases at J, with 8 bases in the middle. The J gene is TRBJ2-7, the V gene TRBV7-6; D is unresolved. This TCR was recovered from a man in his late teens or twenties in good health and CMV-seronegative. The material sequenced was PBMCs. The CDR3 DNA reads as TGTGCCAGCAGCTTAGCGCGAGCTGCCTACGAGCAGTACTTC. This encodes CASSLARAAYEQYF.